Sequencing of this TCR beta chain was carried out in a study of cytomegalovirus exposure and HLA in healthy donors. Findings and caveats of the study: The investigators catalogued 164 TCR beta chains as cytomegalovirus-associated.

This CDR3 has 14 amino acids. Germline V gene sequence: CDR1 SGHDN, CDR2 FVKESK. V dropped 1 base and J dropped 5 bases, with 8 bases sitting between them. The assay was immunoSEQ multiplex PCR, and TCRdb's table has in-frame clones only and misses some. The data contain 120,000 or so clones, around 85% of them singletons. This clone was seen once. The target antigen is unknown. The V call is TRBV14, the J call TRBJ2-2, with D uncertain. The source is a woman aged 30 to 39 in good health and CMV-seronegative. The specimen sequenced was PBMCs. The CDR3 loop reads CASSQGYWTGELFF. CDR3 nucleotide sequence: TGTGCCAGCAGCCAAGGGTACTGGACCGGGGAGCTGTTTTTT.